This T cell receptor (beta chain) was recovered during a study of blood T cell repertoires in COVID-19. Study overall: Samples representing acute and convalescent COVID-19 were sourced from the United States, Italy and Spain. Sources were T cells, B-cell-depleted T cells, or PBMCs; the material itself was cDNA or gDNA.

Clones were read by immunoSEQ multiplex PCR, and TCRdb kept only the in-frame ones, dropping some. The sample includes about 89,000 clones, about 83% of them seen just once. This clone was found many times. This CDR3 comprises 15 residues. Germline loops: CDR1 WNHNN, CDR2 SYGVQD (reference sequence). Germline trimming cut 9 bases from V and 0 bases from J; bases unmatched to any gene: 8. The sequence was collected from a human donor in a cohort sampled during active COVID-19. Sequenced input: peripheral blood. The V and J genes are TRBV10-1 and TRBJ2-1; TRBD2 aligns across 7 bases. This CDR3 reads CARGGVSPSYNEQFF. The CDR3, as DNA: TGCGCCAGGGGGGGGGTCTCGCCCTCCTACAATGAGCAGTTCTTC.